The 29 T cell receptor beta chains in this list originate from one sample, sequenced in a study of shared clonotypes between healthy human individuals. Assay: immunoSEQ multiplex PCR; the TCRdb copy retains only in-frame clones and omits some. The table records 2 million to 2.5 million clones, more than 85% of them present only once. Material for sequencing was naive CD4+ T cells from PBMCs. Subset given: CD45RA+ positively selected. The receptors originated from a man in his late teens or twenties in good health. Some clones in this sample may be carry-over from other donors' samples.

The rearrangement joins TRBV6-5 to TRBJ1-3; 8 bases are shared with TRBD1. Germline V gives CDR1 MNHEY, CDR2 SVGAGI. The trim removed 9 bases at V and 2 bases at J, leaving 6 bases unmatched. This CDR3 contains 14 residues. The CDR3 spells CASRQGNAGNTIYF. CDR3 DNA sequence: TGTGCCAGTAGACAGGGGAACGCTGGAAACACCATATATTTT.

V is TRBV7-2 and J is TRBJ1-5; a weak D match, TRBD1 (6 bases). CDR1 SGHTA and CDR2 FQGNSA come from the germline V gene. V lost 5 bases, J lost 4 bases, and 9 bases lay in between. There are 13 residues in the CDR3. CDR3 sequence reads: CASSEQGNQPQHF. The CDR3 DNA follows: TGTGCCAGCAGCGAACAGGGTAATCAGCCCCAGCATTTT.

The CDR3 DNA is TGTGCCTGGGGTGGTGACTTGGGGCCGTACAATGAGCAGTTCTTC. Protein: CAWGGDLGPYNEQFF. The J gene is TRBJ2-1, the V gene TRBV30; tentatively, D is TRBD1 (5 bases). The CDR3 runs to 15 residues. Germline CDR1 GTSNPN, CDR2 SVGIG (reference sequence). V was cut by 5 bases and J by 4 bases, with 18 bases left in between.

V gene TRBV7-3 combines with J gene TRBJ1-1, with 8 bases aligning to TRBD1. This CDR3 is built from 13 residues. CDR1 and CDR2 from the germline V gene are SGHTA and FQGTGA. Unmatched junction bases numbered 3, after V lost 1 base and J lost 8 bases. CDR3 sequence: CASSLIGTGEAFF. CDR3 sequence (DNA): TGTGCCAGCAGCTTAATAGGGACAGGAGAAGCTTTCTTT.

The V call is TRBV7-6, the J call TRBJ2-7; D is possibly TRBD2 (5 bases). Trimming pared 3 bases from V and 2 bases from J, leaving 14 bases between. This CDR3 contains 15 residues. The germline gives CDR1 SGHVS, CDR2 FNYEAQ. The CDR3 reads CASSFAGQAPYEQYF. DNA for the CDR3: TGTGCCAGCAGCTTCGCGGGTCAAGCGCCCTACGAGCAGTACTTC.

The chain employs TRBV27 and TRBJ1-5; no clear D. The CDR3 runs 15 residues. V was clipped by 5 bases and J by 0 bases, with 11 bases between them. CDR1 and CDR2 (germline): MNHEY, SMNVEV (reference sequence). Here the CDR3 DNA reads TGTGCCAGCAGTCCGCATGACTATAGCAATCAGCCCCAGCATTTT. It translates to CASSPHDYSNQPQHF.

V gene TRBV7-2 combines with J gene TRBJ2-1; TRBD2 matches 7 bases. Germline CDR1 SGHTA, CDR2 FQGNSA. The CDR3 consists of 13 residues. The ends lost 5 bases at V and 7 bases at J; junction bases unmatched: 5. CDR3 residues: CASSRGVVNEQFF. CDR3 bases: TGTGCCAGCAGCCGGGGGGTGGTGAATGAGCAGTTCTTC.

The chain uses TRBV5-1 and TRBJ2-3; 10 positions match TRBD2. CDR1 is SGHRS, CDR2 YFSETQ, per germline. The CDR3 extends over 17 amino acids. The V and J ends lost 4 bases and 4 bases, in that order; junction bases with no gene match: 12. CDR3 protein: CASSPTYLAGVPDTQYF. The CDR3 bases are TGCGCCAGCAGCCCCACCTACCTAGCGGGAGTACCAGATACGCAGTATTTT.

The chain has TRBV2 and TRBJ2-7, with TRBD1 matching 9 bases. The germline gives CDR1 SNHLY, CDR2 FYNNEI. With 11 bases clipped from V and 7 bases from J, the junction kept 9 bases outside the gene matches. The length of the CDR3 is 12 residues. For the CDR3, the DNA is TGTGCCGGGGGACAGGGATTTGGTGAGCAGTACTTC. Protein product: CAGGQGFGEQYF.

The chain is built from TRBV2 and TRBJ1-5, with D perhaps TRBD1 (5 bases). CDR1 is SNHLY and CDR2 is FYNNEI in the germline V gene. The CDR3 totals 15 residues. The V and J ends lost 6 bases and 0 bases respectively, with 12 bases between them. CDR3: CASRARVDSNQPQHF. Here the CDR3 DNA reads TGTGCCAGCAGGGCCAGGGTAGATAGCAATCAGCCCCAGCATTTT.

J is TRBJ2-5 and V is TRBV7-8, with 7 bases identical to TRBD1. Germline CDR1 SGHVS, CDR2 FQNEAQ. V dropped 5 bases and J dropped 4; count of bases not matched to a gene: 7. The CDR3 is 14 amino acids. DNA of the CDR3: TGTGCCAGCAGCCGGGGCAGGGGGAGAGAGACCCAGTACTTC. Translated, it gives CASSRGRGRETQYF.

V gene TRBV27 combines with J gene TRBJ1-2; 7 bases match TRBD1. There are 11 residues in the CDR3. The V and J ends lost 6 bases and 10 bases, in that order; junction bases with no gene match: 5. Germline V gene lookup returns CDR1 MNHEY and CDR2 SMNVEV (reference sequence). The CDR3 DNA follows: TGTGCCAGCAGGACAGGGTTTAACTACACCTTC. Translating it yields CASRTGFNYTF.

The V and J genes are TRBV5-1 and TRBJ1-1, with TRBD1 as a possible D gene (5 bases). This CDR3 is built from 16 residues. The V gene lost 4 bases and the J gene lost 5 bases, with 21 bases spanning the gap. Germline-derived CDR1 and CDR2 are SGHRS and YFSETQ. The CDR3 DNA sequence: TGCGCCAGCAGCAGACGCCCCCCGGGGCCCGGGACTGAAGCTTTCTTT. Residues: CASSRRPPGPGTEAFF.

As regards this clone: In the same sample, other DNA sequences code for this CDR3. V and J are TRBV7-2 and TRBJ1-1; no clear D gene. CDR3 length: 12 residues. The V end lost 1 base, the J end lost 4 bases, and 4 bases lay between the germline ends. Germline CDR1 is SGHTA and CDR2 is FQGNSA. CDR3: CASSLVTTEAFF. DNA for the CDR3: TGTGCCAGCAGCTTAGTGACCACTGAAGCTTTCTTT.

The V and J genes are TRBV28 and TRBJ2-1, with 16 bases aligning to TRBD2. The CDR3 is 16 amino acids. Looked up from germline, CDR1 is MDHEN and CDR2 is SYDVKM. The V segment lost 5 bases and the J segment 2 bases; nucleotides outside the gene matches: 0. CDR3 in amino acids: CASSGTSGRAYNEQFF. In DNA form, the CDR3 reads TGTGCCAGCAGTGGGACTAGCGGGAGGGCCTACAATGAGCAGTTCTTC.

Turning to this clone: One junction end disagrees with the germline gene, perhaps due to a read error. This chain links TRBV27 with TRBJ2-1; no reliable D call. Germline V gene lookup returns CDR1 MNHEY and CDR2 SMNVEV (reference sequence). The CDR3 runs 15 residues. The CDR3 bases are TGTGCCAGCAGTCTATCTAGGATTTCCTACAATGAGCAGTTCTTC. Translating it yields CASSLSRISYNEQFF.

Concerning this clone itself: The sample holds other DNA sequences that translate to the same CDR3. CDR3 amino acids: CASSYRVNTEAFF. The CDR3 region has the DNA TGTGCCAGCAGTTACCGGGTGAACACTGAAGCTTTCTTT. V and J are TRBV6-5 and TRBJ1-1; D is uncertain. CDR3 length: 13 amino acids. Germline V gene data show CDR1 as MNHEY and CDR2 as SVGAGI. V was cut by 2 bases and J by 0 bases, with 4 bases left in between.

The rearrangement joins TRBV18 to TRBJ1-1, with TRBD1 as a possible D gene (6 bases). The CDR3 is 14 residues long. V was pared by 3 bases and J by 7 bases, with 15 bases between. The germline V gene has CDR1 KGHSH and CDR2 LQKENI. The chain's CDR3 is CASSPVIGDIEAFF. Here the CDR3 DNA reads TGTGCCAGCTCACCCGTTATCGGGGACATTGAAGCTTTCTTT.

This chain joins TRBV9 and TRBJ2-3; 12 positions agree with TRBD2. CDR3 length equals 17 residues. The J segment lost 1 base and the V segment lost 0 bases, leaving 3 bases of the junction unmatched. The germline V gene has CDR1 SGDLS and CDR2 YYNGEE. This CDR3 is CASSVGTSGKGTDTQYF. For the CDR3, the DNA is TGTGCCAGCAGCGTAGGGACTAGCGGGAAAGGCACAGATACGCAGTATTTT.

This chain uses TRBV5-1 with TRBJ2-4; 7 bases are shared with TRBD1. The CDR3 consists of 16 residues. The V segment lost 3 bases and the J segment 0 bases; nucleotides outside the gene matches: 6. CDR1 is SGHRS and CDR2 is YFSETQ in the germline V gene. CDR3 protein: CASSSGQDLAKNIQYF. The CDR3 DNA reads TGCGCCAGCAGCTCCGGACAGGACCTAGCCAAAAACATTCAGTACTTC.

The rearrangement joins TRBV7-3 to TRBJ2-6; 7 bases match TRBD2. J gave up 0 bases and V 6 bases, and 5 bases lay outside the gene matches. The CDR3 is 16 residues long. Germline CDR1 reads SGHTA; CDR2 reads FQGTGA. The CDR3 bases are TGTGCCAGCAGTCCAGCGGGGACCTCTGGGGCCAACGTCCTGACTTTC. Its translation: CASSPAGTSGANVLTF.

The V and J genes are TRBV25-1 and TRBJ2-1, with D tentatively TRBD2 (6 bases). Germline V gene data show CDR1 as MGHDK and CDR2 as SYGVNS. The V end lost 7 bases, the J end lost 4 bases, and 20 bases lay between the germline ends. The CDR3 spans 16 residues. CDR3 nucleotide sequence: TGTGCCAGCACCAGCCCGCTAGCGCACGTGTACAATGAGCAGTTCTTC. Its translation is CASTSPLAHVYNEQFF.

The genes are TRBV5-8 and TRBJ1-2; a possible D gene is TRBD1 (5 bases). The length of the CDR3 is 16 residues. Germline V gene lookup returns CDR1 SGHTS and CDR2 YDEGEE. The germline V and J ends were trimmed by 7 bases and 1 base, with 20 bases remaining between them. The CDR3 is CASQTSPFGGNYGYTF. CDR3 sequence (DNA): TGTGCCAGCCAGACTTCTCCCTTTGGGGGTAACTATGGCTACACCTTC. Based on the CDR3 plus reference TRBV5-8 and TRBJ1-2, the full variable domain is EAGVTQSPTHLIKTRGQQATLRCSPISGHTSVYWYQQALGLGLQFLLWYDEGEERNRGNFPPRFSGRQFPNYSSELNVNALELEDSALYLCASQTSPFGGNYGYTFGSGTRLTVV.

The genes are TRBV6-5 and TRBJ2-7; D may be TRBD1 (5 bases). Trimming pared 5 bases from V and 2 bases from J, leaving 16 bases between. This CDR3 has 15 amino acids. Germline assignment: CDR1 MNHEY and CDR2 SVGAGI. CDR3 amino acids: CASSPNGRGTYEQYF. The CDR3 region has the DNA TGTGCCAGCAGTCCCAACGGTAGGGGTACCTACGAGCAGTACTTC.

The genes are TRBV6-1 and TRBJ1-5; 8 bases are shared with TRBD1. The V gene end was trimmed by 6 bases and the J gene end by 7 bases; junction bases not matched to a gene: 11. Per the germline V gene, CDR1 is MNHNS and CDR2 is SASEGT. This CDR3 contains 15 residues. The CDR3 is CASRRGQEIIQPQHF. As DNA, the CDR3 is TGTGCCAGCAGAAGGGGACAGGAGATAATACAGCCCCAGCATTTT.

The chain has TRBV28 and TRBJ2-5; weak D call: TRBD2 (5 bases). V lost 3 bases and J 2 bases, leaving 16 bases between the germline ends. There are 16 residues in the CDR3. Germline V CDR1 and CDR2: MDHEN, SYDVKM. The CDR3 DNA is TGTGCCAGCAGTTTCCGGGTAGCGTTTACACAAGAGACCCAGTACTTC. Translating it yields CASSFRVAFTQETQYF.

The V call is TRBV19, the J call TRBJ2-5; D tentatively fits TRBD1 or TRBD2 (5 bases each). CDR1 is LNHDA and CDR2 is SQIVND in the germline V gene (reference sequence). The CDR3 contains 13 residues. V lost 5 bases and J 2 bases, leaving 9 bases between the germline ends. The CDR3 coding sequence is TGTGCCAGTAGTCCGGGACCACAAGAGACCCAGTACTTC. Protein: CASSPGPQETQYF.

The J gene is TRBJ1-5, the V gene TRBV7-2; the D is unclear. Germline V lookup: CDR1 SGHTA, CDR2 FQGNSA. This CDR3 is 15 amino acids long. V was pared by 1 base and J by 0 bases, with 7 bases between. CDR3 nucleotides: TGTGCCAGCAGCTTAGAGAGCTATAGCAATCAGCCCCAGCATTTT. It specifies CASSLESYSNQPQHF.

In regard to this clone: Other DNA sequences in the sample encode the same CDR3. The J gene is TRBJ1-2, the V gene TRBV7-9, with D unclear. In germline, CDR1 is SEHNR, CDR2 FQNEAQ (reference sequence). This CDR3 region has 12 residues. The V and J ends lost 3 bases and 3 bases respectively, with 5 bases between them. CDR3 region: CASSLADYGYTF. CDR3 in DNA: TGTGCCAGCAGCTTGGCCGACTATGGCTACACCTTC.